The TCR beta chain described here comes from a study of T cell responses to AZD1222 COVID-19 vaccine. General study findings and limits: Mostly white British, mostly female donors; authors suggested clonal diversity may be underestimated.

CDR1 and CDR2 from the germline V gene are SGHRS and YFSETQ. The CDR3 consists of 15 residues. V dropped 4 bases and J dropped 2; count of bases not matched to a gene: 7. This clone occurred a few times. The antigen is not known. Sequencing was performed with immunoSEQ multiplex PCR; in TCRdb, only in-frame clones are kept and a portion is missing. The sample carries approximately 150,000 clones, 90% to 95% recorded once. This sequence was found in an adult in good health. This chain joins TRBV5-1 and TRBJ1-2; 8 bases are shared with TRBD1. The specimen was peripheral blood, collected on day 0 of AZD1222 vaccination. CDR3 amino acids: CASSAQQGGNYGYTF. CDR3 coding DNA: TGCGCCAGCAGCGCCCAACAGGGGGGGAACTATGGCTACACCTTC.